The present T cell receptor beta chain was sequenced within a study of blood T cell repertoires in COVID-19. About the research overall: T cells, B-cell-depleted T cells, or PBMCs supplied cDNA or gDNA.

The CDR3 spans 13 residues. Germline values: CDR1 MGHDK, CDR2 SYGVNS. The V end lost 3 bases, the J end lost 7 bases, and 13 bases lay between the germline ends. Here immunoSEQ multiplex PCR was the method, and the copy in TCRdb shows in-frame clones only, minus some. This table has about 35,000 clones, around 87% appearing once. This clone came up once. This receptor was taken from a human donor in a cohort sampled during active COVID-19. This rearrangement joins TRBV25-1 to TRBJ2-7, with a tentative D call TRBD1 (6 bases). Sequenced input: peripheral blood. CDR3 protein: CASSDRRTAEQYF. CDR3 DNA sequence: TGTGCCAGCAGTGATCGACGGACAGCGGAGCAGTACTTC.